A selection of T cell receptor beta chains follows, all from one sample in a study of identical twins. TCRdb re-called the 5' RACE reads through MiXCR, storing one row per CDR3 protein. Of 420,000 or so distinct CDR3 sequences listed, under 20% are singletons. Sequenced material: naive T cells sorted from blood. The receptors here all came from a man aged 50 or older in good health. Each CDR3 is given with its conserved first and last residue. The D gene is left open where the match is weak. A clone size is listed for some rows: how often the clone was seen (once, few, many), or a class if it is expanded.

TRBJ2-1	TRBV7-9	few	TRBD2	TGTGCCAGCAGCTTTGCGGGAGCTGAGCAGTTCTTC	CASSFAGAEQFF
TRBJ2-7	TRBV20-1	many	TRBD1	TGCAGTGCCGAAGGATTCGACAGGGGATACGAGCAGTACTTC	CSAEGFDRGYEQYF
TRBJ2-1	TRBV29-1	many	-	TGCAGCGTTGGCGGGTCGAGCTCCTACAATGAGCAGTTCTTC	CSVGGSSSYNEQFF
TRBJ2-2	TRBV6-2/TRBV6-3	-	-	TGTGCCATCAGAACCGAGTCTGCGACCGGGGAGCTGTTTTTT	CAIRTESATGELFF
TRBJ2-1	TRBV20-1	-	-	TGCAGTGCTAGAGTTTGGGATGAGCAGTTCTTC	CSARVWDEQFF
TRBJ1-3	TRBV12-3/TRBV12-4	few	-	TGTGCCAGCAGTTTAGGGCTCACTGGAAACACCATATATTTT	CASSLGLTGNTIYF
TRBJ2-2	TRBV20-1	few	-	TGCAGTGCGGTAACAGGGCCGGCCCCCGGGGAGCTGTTTTTT	CSAVTGPAPGELFF
TRBJ2-7	TRBV20-1	many	TRBD1	TGCAGTGCTAGAGATCATCGGACAGGGTACGAGCAGTACTTC	CSARDHRTGYEQYF
TRBJ2-5	TRBV7-2	-	TRBD2	TGTGCCAGCAGTTCACTTAGCGGGGCCCAAGAGACCCAGTACTTC	CASSSLSGAQETQYF
TRBJ2-5	TRBV28	-	-	TGTGCCAGCAGGGGTCTTGCAGTAGGGCCAGAGACCCAGTACTTC	CASRGLAVGPETQYF
TRBJ2-3	TRBV7-9	-	-	TGTGCCAGCAAGTCGGCAGGGAGGACAGATACGCAGTATTTT	CASKSAGRTDTQYF
TRBJ2-1	TRBV4-2	many	TRBD2	TGTGCCAGCAGCCCAGGCTTAGCGGGGGGGGTAATTGAGCAGTTCTTC	CASSPGLAGGVIEQFF
TRBJ2-7	TRBV6-1	-	-	TGTGCCAGCACTCAGAGGACCGAAAGCTACGAGCAGTACTTC	CASTQRTESYEQYF
TRBJ2-7	TRBV20-1	-	TRBD2	TGCAGTGCTAGAGACCCGGGAGGCACCTACGAGCAGTACTTC	CSARDPGGTYEQYF
TRBJ1-1	TRBV20-1	many	TRBD1	TGCAGTGCTTTCCAGGGGGCGATGGCAGGCACTGAAGCTTTCTTT	CSAFQGAMAGTEAFF
TRBJ1-5	TRBV20-1	few	-	TGCAGTGCTCTCGCAGACACCTTTAGCAATCAGCCCCAGCATTTT	CSALADTFSNQPQHF
TRBJ2-2	TRBV10-3	once	-	TGTGCCATCAGTGGCCGAGTCGCCGGGGAGCTGTTTTTT	CAISGRVAGELFF
TRBJ1-5	TRBV6-1	-	-	TGTGCCAGCGCGCCCGTGGCGGATAGCAATCAGCCCCAGCATTTT	CASAPVADSNQPQHF
TRBJ2-5	TRBV27	few	-	TGTGCCAGCAGTGCTTATGAATGGGGGACCCAGTACTTC	CASSAYEWGTQYF
TRBJ2-1	TRBV9	-	TRBD2	TGTGCCAGCAGCGTAGGACTAGCGGGAGACGGTGAGCAGTTCTTC	CASSVGLAGDGEQFF
TRBJ1-6	TRBV10-3	many	-	TGTGCCATCAGTCCGGGACAACGGGAATCACCCCTCCACTTT	CAISPGQRESPLHF
TRBJ2-7	TRBV6-2/TRBV6-3	few	-	TGTGCCAGCAGTTACGGAGGGGGCACCTCCTACGAGCAGTACTTC	CASSYGGGTSYEQYF
TRBJ2-5	TRBV6-5	many	-	TGTGCCAGCAGTTACTCTGGCACTAGGGGGCAAGAGACCCAGTACTTC	CASSYSGTRGQETQYF
TRBJ1-3	TRBV3-1	-	-	TGTGCCAGCAGCCAAGAAGATGTCTCTGGAAACACCATATATTTT	CASSQEDVSGNTIYF
TRBJ2-7	TRBV7-2	many	-	TGTGCCAGCAGCTATGGCGCAGGGCCGGGTTTCTACGAGCAGTACTTC	CASSYGAGPGFYEQYF
TRBJ2-1	TRBV6-1	-	-	TGTGCCAGCAGTATCGCTGCGGACAGCTCCTACAATGAGCAGTTCTTC	CASSIAADSSYNEQFF
TRBJ1-1	TRBV6-5	once	TRBD1	TGTGCCAGCAGTTACTTTATGGGACAGGGTCCGACTGAAGCTTTCTTT	CASSYFMGQGPTEAFF
TRBJ2-1	TRBV11-2	-	-	TGTGCCAGCAGCTTAATAACGAATGAGCAGTTCTTC	CASSLITNEQFF
TRBJ2-5	TRBV29-1	few	TRBD1	TGCAGCGCTCGGGACAGGCAACAAGAGACCCAGTACTTC	CSARDRQQETQYF
TRBJ2-1	TRBV2	-	TRBD2	TGTGCCAGCAGTAAAGGACTAGCGGGAGAGCAGTTCTTC	CASSKGLAGEQFF
TRBJ2-1	TRBV27	-	TRBD2	TGTGCCAGCAGCCGAGCGGGAGTCGCTTACAATGAGCAGTTCTTC	CASSRAGVAYNEQFF
TRBJ2-5	TRBV5-4	many	-	TGTGCCAGCAGCCCGACAACTAGTTCGGCAGAGACCCAGTACTTC	CASSPTTSSAETQYF
TRBJ2-7	TRBV7-2	many	-	TGTGCCAGCAGCTTAGCGACAGTTACCTACGAGCAGTACTTC	CASSLATVTYEQYF